This entry is about one T cell receptor beta chain. Antigen specificity is unknown. These data are taken from a study of blood T cells in healthy people across ages. General study points: Because donor CMV status was unknown, expanded clonotype changes were possibly confounded.

PCR was performed a second time for 7 to 11 cycles using a sample-barcoded 5' primer and a J-beta primer mix. Each CDR3 protein gets one entry after TCRdb re-called the 5' RACE reads with MiXCR. The profile shows about 400,000 distinct CDR3 sequences, approximately 52% of them singletons. The V and J ends lost 5 bases and 4 bases respectively, with 15 bases between them. CDR1 and CDR2 (germline): MNHNY, SVGAGI (reference sequence). The CDR3 extends over 15 amino acids. The sequenced sample consisted of blood. This TCR derives from a man in his fifties or sixties in good health. The chain links TRBV6-6 to TRBJ2-1, with a weak D call TRBD1 (5 bases). The CDR3 loop is CASSKTGAGYNEQFF. The CDR3 coding sequence is TGTGCCAGCAGTAAAACAGGCGCCGGATACAATGAGCAGTTCTTC.